One T cell receptor (beta chain) is described in this entry. The antigen remains unidentified. The repertoire was sequenced with immunoSEQ multiplex PCR; TCRdb's copy has only in-frame clones and lacks some. Of about 20,000 clones listed, 84% were seen once; the top ten hold 36%. These data come from a study of T cell therapy after organ transplantation. Study-level information: Therapy products were autologous CMV-specific T cells, peptide-expanded for about two weeks.

Indicated time point: 20-29 weeks after completion of therapy. Germline V CDR1 and CDR2: LGHNA, YSLEER. The CDR3 has 16 residues. The J segment lost 2 bases and the V segment lost 3 bases, leaving 6 bases of the junction unmatched. The TCR comes from a human patient who had received a solid organ transplant and had CMV disease. Some T cells may be the graft donor's. Specimen: CD8+ T cells from blood, collected after autologous CMV-specific T cell therapy. This chain links TRBV4-3 with TRBJ2-2; 7 nucleotides agree with TRBD1. The CDR3 is CASSHARDRNTGELFF. The CDR3, as DNA: TGCGCCAGCAGCCATGCCCGGGACAGAAACACCGGGGAGCTGTTTTTT.